This TCR beta chain was identified in a study of blood T cell repertoires in COVID-19. Study-level background: Some COVID-19 samples were acute and others convalescent; all came from the United States, Italy and Spain.

The CDR3 length is 14 residues. The germline V gene encodes CDR1 MDHEN and CDR2 SYDVKM. Trimming shortened V by 7 bases and J by 8 bases, and 20 bases separated the two germline ends. TCRdb keeps only in-frame clones here, not all; method: immunoSEQ multiplex PCR. The data hold more than 300,000 clones, with over 75% observed a single time. The receptor's source is a woman aged 30 to 39 with COVID-19, enrolled during active disease. The rearrangement uses TRBV28 and TRBJ1-2; possible D gene TRBD1, 6 bases. Sequencing was performed on peripheral blood. The CDR3 DNA reads as TGTGCCAGCATCGCCCGACAGGCGGCGAGGGGCTACACCTTC. This codes for CASIARQAARGYTF.